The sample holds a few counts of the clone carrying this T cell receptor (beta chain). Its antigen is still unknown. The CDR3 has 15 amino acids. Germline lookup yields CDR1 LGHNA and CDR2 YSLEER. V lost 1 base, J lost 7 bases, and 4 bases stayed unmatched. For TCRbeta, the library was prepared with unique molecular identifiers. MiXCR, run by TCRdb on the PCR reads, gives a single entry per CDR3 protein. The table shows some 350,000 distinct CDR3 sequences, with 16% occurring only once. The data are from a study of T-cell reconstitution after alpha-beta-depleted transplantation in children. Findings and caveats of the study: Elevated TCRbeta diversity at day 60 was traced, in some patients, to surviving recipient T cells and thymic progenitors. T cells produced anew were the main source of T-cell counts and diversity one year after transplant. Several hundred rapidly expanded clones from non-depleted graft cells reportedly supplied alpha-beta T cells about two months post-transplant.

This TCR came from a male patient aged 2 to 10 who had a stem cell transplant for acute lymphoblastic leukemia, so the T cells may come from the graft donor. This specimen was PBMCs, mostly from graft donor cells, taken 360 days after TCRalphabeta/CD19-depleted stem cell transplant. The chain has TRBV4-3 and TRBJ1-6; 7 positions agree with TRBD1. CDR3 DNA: TGCGCCAGCAGCCAAGCTTACAGGGGCAATTCACCCCTCCACTTT. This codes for CASSQAYRGNSPLHF.